The clone carrying this T cell receptor beta chain showed up just a few times. Germline V lookup: CDR1 SGHNT, CDR2 YYREEE (reference sequence). The V and J ends lost 4 bases and 4 bases, in that order; junction bases with no gene match: 13. The CDR3 has 19 amino acids. These data originate in a study of T cells in Graves' hyperthyroidism and ophthalmopathy. Study-wide background: The authors collected peripheral blood at initial diagnosis, before any treatment.

Amplification of TCR beta CDR3 regions used RNA as the template. HTBI primers were employed in a first-round RT-PCR of the TCR CDR3. In TCRdb, the multiplex PCR reads were re-called with MiXCR into one record per CDR3 protein. The sample consists of around 700,000 distinct CDR3 sequences, 15% to 20% of them appearing once. Exclusion of a patient resulted from uncontrolled infection, other autoimmune disease, pregnancy or lactation. The material sequenced was blood. The V gene is TRBV5-4, the J gene TRBJ2-3, with 15 bases aligning to TRBD2. This TCR was sampled from a woman in her forties or fifties with Graves' hyperthyroidism that later progressed to Graves' ophthalmopathy. The CDR3 bases are TGTGCCAGCAGCGGGGGACTAGCGGGGGGTTTATCCTTCGCAGATACGCAGTATTTT. It yields the protein CASSGGLAGGLSFADTQYF.